Sequencing of this T cell receptor beta chain was carried out in a study of a mutant IDH1 vaccine in newly diagnosed glioma (dated by TCRdb to the early 2020s). For the wider study: The roughly 35 treated patients were 62.5% male and approximately 40% female, with a mean age of 40.4 years. Prior to enrollment, patients had been given standard therapy consisting of radiotherapy alone, temozolomide alone, or radiochemotherapy with temozolomide, with the combination given to most patients. Peripheral blood was drawn at six visits: V03 (baseline), V05, V07, V10, V12 and V13. Longitudinal TCRB deep sequencing was done for some 26 treated patients, wherever samples were available for exploratory analyses.

The library was obtained by the immunoSEQ multiplex PCR assay. Rearranged TCR beta chain sequences were amplified with the hsTCRB Kit following the manufacturer's protocol. An Illumina MiSeq was used to sequence the TCRB libraries. In the paper's pipeline: The kit vendor's proprietary platform handled demultiplexing, trimming and gene mapping. TCRdb took over this immuneACCESS table, retaining in-frame rearrangements with V and J assigned. Such tables are incomplete; in checked studies, under half of the missing clones stem from an unresolved V gene, and the remainder is unexplained. Clonal size and the V and J genes are those of that table, whereas D and trimming came from the DNA. The sample table contains 40,000 or so clones; only one count was recorded for around four fifths of them. Just over 9% of the sample is held by the ten biggest clonotypes. Including the terminal cysteine and phenylalanine, the CDR3 comprises 14 residues. Left in the record is the CDR3 DNA by itself, 42 bases read in frame from the first base. CDR1 and CDR2, per the germline V gene, are SGHRS and YFSETQ. The trim is 1 base for V and 7 bases for J, with a gap of 12 bases between the germline ends.

Broad study findings and their caveats: PBMC samples for TCRB deep sequencing were selected based on availability. The authors noted that analyses of patient blood samples could not be reproduced because of sample limitations. Changes in the top peripheral T cell clonotypes picked up by TCRB sequencing did not appear to be linked to pseudoprogression. Immune responses induced by the vaccine were seen in roughly 92% of patients across multiple MHC alleles.

The sample's time point, from its label and the paper: baseline, week 1 (first vaccination visit). The treatment or condition tag for this specimen amounts to: pre-vaccination baseline after standard-of-care therapy. The donors had newly diagnosed IDH1-mutant astrocytomas of WHO grade 3 or 4 that showed loss of nuclear ATRX. The samples were drawn from NOA16, a multicentre, single-arm, open-label phase I trial in Germany that tested a mutant IDH1 peptide vaccine in humans for the first time. Visit V03 blood draws served as the baseline sample for immunogenicity testing. The DNeasy Blood and Tissue Kit was used to extract genomic DNA from EDTA blood for TCRB sequencing. Points on this clone: Its antigen has not been determined. Base-call qualities are not available, and no considerably larger clone is one nucleotide away.

This receptor was obtained from a man between 40 and 49 years old with glioma. Some clones in this sample may be carry-over from other donors' samples. This material consisted of PBMCs, taken from a glioma patient treated with radiotherapy, temozolomide or both. The V gene is TRBV5-1 and the J gene is TRBJ2-1; perhaps TRBD1 is the D gene, with 5 bases matching. The CDR3 protein is CASSLTITGNEQFF. The sequenced DNA is TGCGCCAGCAGCTTGACTATTACAGGTAATGAGCAGTTCTTC.